The entry below gives a single T cell receptor (beta chain) sequence along with its context. It lacks a known antigen. Base qualities were left out, and no much larger clone turns up one base away. The CDR3 regions of human TCRbeta chains were subjected to immunosequencing. The study's own analysis went as follows. Repertoire TCRs were checked for matches against a reference library of SARS-CoV-2-specific TCRs that had been generated using the MIRA antigen-specificity platform. Breadth meant the fraction of unique TCRs that were SARS-CoV-2-associated, whereas depth meant the fraction of total T cells that were SARS-CoV-2-associated. Using the MIRA data, each spike-specific TCR was assigned both to the spike region to which the TCR was reactive and to a CD4 or CD8 class. Log10-transformed breadth and depth values were compared by one-way ANOVA with Sidak's multiple comparisons tests. The clones in this table, taken by TCRdb from immuneACCESS, are in-frame only. Not every clone is retained; where verified, under half of the shortfall comes from an unresolved V gene, and the cause of the rest is unknown. The DNA gave D and trimming, while V, J and clone size come from that table. For this sample the table gives roughly 170,000 clones, of which 90% were detected only once. The biggest ten clones account for about 2.6% of the sample.

The intended sense of this specimen's time point label: baseline before first vaccination. The vaccinee samples were drawn from two UK trials, COV001 and COV002, one of which was a single-blind randomized controlled phase 2/3 trial testing AZD1222 (ChAdOx1 nCoV-19) in healthy adults. For TCRbeta chain sequencing, PBMC samples from trial participants were taken at day 0 and at day 28 after the second dose. The entry originates in a study of T cell responses to AZD1222 COVID-19 vaccine (dated by TCRdb to the early 2020s). Study-wide context: Because spike-specific TCR depth and breadth did not differ between the two schedules, AZD1222 recipients who got a second dose at roughly 4 weeks were pooled with those who got a second dose at roughly 12 weeks. TCR sequencing covered more than 230 trial participants: about 210 given two doses of AZD1222 and some 25 given two doses of MenACWY control vaccine. Trial participants were enrolled by age into 18-55, 56-69 and 70-plus year subgroups, with roughly 150, 30 and 60 TCR-sequenced participants respectively.

Including the terminal cysteine and phenylalanine, the CDR3 comprises 15 residues. The CDR3 DNA has 45 bases and is translated from base 1. Trimming takes 4 bases off V and 4 bases off J; junction bases not matched to a gene: 9. CDR1 and CDR2, looked up from the germline V gene, are SNHLY and FYNNEI. General study outcomes and caveats: Participants were mostly white British and included more females than males, and it was suggested by the authors that clonal diversity may have been underestimated. Nearly half of unique spike-specific TCRs reportedly recognized epitopes outside regions mutated in the B.1.351 and B.1.1.7 variants. In the small 56-69-year group, the increase in depth fell short of significance, most likely because of low power. Conclusions about previously exposed vaccinees are limited, since just six or seven AZD1222 recipients were seropositive for SARS-CoV-2 at baseline. No day 14 peak-response samples were available, so repertoires were characterized only after the peak T cell response. CD4 TCRs associated with the vaccine covered the entire spike protein, and the dominant responses were in regions 160-218 and 743-854. Spike-specific TCR breadth and depth rose significantly after two AZD1222 doses compared with day 0 and with MenACWY recipients.

The chain links TRBV2 with TRBJ1-1; the junction holds 7 bases that match TRBD1. The input for sequencing was peripheral blood, taken on day 0 of AZD1222 vaccination. The TCR comes from an adult in good health. The CDR3: CASSVEGAKTTEAFF. The DNA sequence is as follows: TGTGCCAGCAGTGTTGAGGGGGCAAAGACCACTGAAGCTTTCTTT.